This is a list of T cell receptor beta chains from one sample in a study of T cell responses to AZD1222 COVID-19 vaccine. Profiled with immunoSEQ multiplex PCR; TCRdb holds only in-frame clones, not every one. The sample has 150,000 or so clones, 90% to 95% seen once; the top ten hold around 1.5%. This material consisted of peripheral blood, taken 28 days after the second AZD1222 dose. The receptors stem from an adult who received the AZD1222 COVID-19 vaccine. Each CDR3 is given with its conserved first and last residue. The D gene is left open where the match is weak. Rows may omit the clone size; those that give it use once, few, many or a size class.

clone_size d_call j_call v_call cdr3_nt cdr3_aa
. . TRBJ2-2 TRBV12-3/TRBV12-4 TGTGCCAGCCAGGGGCTGAACACCGGGGAGCTGTTTTTT CASQGLNTGELFF
. . TRBJ2-4 TRBV5-1 TGCGCCAGCAGCTTGGGGCAGACCAACATTCAGTACTTC CASSLGQTNIQYF
. . TRBJ1-2 TRBV2 TGTGCCAGAAGACAAGAACCCTATGGCTACACCTTC CARRQEPYGYTF
few . TRBJ2-7 TRBV20-1 TGCAGTGCCAGACGAGGCTACGAGCAGTACTTC CSARRGYEQYF
few TRBD2 TRBJ2-7 TRBV3-1/TRBV3-2 TGTGCCAGCAGCCAAGATACAGGACTAGCTTCGGGGGAGCAGTACTTC CASSQDTGLASGEQYF
. . TRBJ2-1 TRBV7-9 TGTGCCAGCAGCTTACCGACGGGATCTCCCGCCGGGCAGTTCTTC CASSLPTGSPAGQFF
. TRBD2 TRBJ2-1 TRBV11-2 TGTGCCAGCAGCTCTGTGGGAGGGTACAATGAGCAGTTCTTC CASSSVGGYNEQFF
. . TRBJ2-7 TRBV19 TGTGCCAGTAGTCAGGGACTTCCCTACGAGCAGTACTTC CASSQGLPYEQYF
. . TRBJ2-7 TRBV18 TGTGCCAGCTCTAACCTGGACAGTTCCCTTGCCTACGAGCAGTACTTC CASSNLDSSLAYEQYF
. . TRBJ2-2 TRBV9 TGTGCCAGCAGCGTAGTCCAGGGCTCGGAGGACACCGGGGAGCTGTTTTTT CASSVVQGSEDTGELFF
few . TRBJ1-2 TRBV6-5 TGTGCCAGCAGTTACAGGGGGAATGACTATGGCTACACCTTC CASSYRGNDYGYTF